This T cell receptor beta chain stems from a study of OX40 agonist ivuxolimab in advanced cancers. Findings of the study overall: Both CD4+ and CD8+ T cell populations in blood had undergone clonal expansion by week 6 at 0.1 to 3.0 mg/kg. Certain nonresponders additionally had low normalized T-cell clonal expansion.

Germline V gene lookup returns CDR1 SGHAT and CDR2 FQNNGV. This CDR3 has 15 residues. Trimming cost V 3 bases and J 5 bases, with 17 bases left between them. About this clone itself: The antigen is unknown.

Libraries were prepared by immunoSEQ multiplex PCR; TCRdb keeps only in-frame clonotypes and omits some of them. The data show around 56,000 clones, about nine tenths seen once. This receptor was taken from an adult with an advanced solid tumor such as melanoma, head and neck, liver or kidney cancer. This chain links TRBV11-2 with TRBJ2-7; possibly TRBD1 for D (7 bases). This sample comprised CD4+ or CD8+ T cells sorted from blood, obtained in a trial of the OX40 agonist ivuxolimab. DNA for the CDR3: TGTGCCAGCAGCTTGGAACAGGGGAGGCCCCACGAGCAGTACTTC. It codes for CASSLEQGRPHEQYF.